The TCR beta chain under discussion was sequenced for a study of T cell responses to AZD1222 COVID-19 vaccine. The CDR3 is 11 residues long. Germline V CDR1 and CDR2: DFQATT, SNEGSKA (reference sequence). Deletions cut 0 bases from V and 7 bases from J, with 6 bases between. Sequencing used immunoSEQ multiplex PCR; TCRdb keeps in-frame clones, though not all of them. There are roughly 20,000 clones in the sample; less than 90% occur only once, and 15% to 20% lies in the top ten. Specimen: peripheral blood, collected 28 days after the second AZD1222 dose. The sequence was obtained from an adult who received the AZD1222 COVID-19 vaccine. The genes are TRBV20-1 and TRBJ1-2; D gene ambiguous. In DNA form, the CDR3 reads TGCAGTGCTAGAGACGCAGTTGGCTACACCTTC. Amino acids: CSARDAVGYTF.